The present TCR beta chain was sequenced within a study of shared clonotypes between healthy human individuals. Study-wide context: CD4 naive cells filled three plates per donor, CD4 memory three, CD8 naive two and CD8 memory one.

The count of this clone is one. Its antigen is unknown. Sequenced by immunoSEQ multiplex PCR; TCRdb stores in-frame clones only, minus some. The table includes 600,000 to 800,000 clones, 55% to 80% detected once. Per the germline V gene, CDR1 is KGHSH and CDR2 is LQKENI. CDR3 size: 13 residues. V was cut by 2 bases and J by 8 bases, with 9 bases left in between. Overall study results and limits: For sorted subsets, rarefaction showed incomplete sequencing despite large depth.

This receptor was obtained from a woman aged 30 to 39 in good health. What was sequenced was memory CD4+ T cells sorted from blood. Regarding subset: CD45RA-negative fraction. The V call is TRBV18, the J call TRBJ1-4, with D perhaps TRBD1 (5 bases). CDR3 DNA sequence: TGTGCCAGCTCACCAGGGGCAAGGGAAAAACTGTTTTTT. Encoded protein: CASSPGAREKLFF.